This T cell receptor beta chain was identified during a study of T cells in AML relapse after transplant (dated by TCRdb to between 2019 and 2020). Background for the entire study: The remission controls were clinically matched patients who stayed in long-term complete remission and had follow-up of more than 3 years. Remission samples were obtained from bone marrow collected about 1 year after HSCT from patients in whom complete remission was maintained. In a retrospective study, inhibitory receptor expression and TCR repertoires of bone marrow T cells were examined in patients who had received allogeneic HSCT for myeloid malignancy. Overall results and qualifications from the work: TCR repertoire comparisons were based on very few samples, with only a few individuals included per group for unsorted bone marrow.

Inclusive of the bounding cysteine and phenylalanine, the CDR3 is 19 residues long. CDR3 DNA only is kept here, 57 bases in frame from base 1. According to the germline V gene (reference sequence), CDR1 reads MNHEY and CDR2 reads SMNVEV. This clonotype turned up a few times. There is no known antigen for this receptor. A junction boundary mismatches the germline segment, possibly from a read error. Library method: PCR. A modified RACE PCR protocol, not multiplex PCR, was used to amplify TCR alpha and beta chains from RNA. Libraries were sequenced on an Illumina MiSeq, and raw reads were demultiplexed by sample-specific barcode combinations. The study's own analysis went as follows. TCR clonotypes were identified from the sequencing reads using MiXCR software. TCRdb trimmed public reads at Q25 via fastp, called clones via MiXCR and kept in-frame beta chains. Here each entry gathers all rows of one CDR3 protein and keeps the most common genes and DNA. The V and J calls were not made by the authors but by TCRdb's processing. The sample table contains approximately 3,600 distinct CDR3 sequences; only one count was recorded for about 11% of them. The ten largest clones add up to 32% of the sample.

The receptor was derived from a human donor who had a stem cell transplant for acute myeloid leukemia. Once a transplant has taken place, some T cells may be donor derived. The chain joins TRBV27 to TRBJ1-5; matching of 5 bases hints at TRBD1 as the D gene. Sequencing was performed on bone marrow, either the whole sample or a sorted T cell fraction (not recorded which), taken in complete remission. The DNA reads TGTGCCAGCAGTCCCCTAGCAATGATCGGTGGGGGACTCAATCGGCCCCAGCATTTT. Its protein product is CASSPLAMIGGGLNRPQHF.